Below, one TCR beta chain is given with its context. Its antigen is not known. A junction end diverges from the germline sequence, so it may reflect a read error. TCRdb re-clonotyped the PCR reads through MiXCR. Of roughly 24,000 clones listed, more than 20% are singletons. This sample was included in a study of metastatic and nonmetastatic thyroid tumors. Per germline, CDR1 SGHRS and CDR2 YFSETQ. CDR3 size: 16 residues. General study findings and limits: Patients with malignant thyroid tumors reportedly had significantly higher TCR beta diversity than those with benign nodules, in blood and tumor.

Thyroid surgery had not been preceded by any treatment in any patient. Material for sequencing was blood. This receptor was taken from a male donor with papillary thyroid cancer or a benign thyroid nodule (not recorded which). Some clones in this sample may be carry-over from other donors' samples. The gene calls are TRBV5-1 and TRBJ2-2; 9 bases line up with TRBD1. CDR3 DNA sequence: TGCGCCAGCAACACCCTGACAGGGGGGAACACAGGGGAGCTGTTTTTT. Translated: CASNTLTGGNTGELFF.